The 20 T cell receptor beta chains in this list originate from one sample, sequenced in a study of OX40 agonist ivuxolimab in advanced cancers. Sequencing used immunoSEQ multiplex PCR; TCRdb keeps in-frame clones, though not all of them. The sample lists about 77,000 clones, roughly nine tenths occurring once. This specimen was CD4+ or CD8+ T cells sorted from blood, taken in a trial of the OX40 agonist ivuxolimab. The receptors were gathered from an adult with an advanced solid tumor such as melanoma, head and neck, liver or kidney cancer.

In nucleotides, the CDR3 is TGTGCCAGCATTACGGGCATGGGGCCCTACGAGCAGTACTTC. It codes for CASITGMGPYEQYF. The chain carries TRBV6-5 and TRBJ2-7; a possible D gene is TRBD1 (5 bases). The V end lost 7 bases, the J end lost 2 bases, and 15 bases lay between the germline ends. This CDR3 is 14 amino acids long. The V gene's germline CDR1 is MNHEY and CDR2 SVGAGI.

This clone turned up a few times. CDR3 sequence (DNA): TGCGCCAGCAGCCCCGGGGGGGAATACACAGATACGCAGTATTTT. Translating gives CASSPGGEYTDTQYF. The gene calls are TRBV5-1 and TRBJ2-3, with 8 positions matching TRBD2. This CDR3 has 15 residues. Trimming removed 4 bases from V and 2 bases from J; junction bases left unmatched: 6. The germline CDR1 and CDR2 sequences are SGHRS and YFSETQ.

The V call is TRBV28, the J call TRBJ1-4; D gene unclear. The CDR3 length is 15 residues. Germline lookup yields CDR1 MDHEN and CDR2 SYDVKM. Trimming stripped 6 bases from V and 5 bases from J, with 16 bases between. The CDR3, as DNA: TGTGCCAGCAGCCCCTTCCGGACGGGGAATGAAAAACTGTTTTTT. It specifies CASSPFRTGNEKLFF.

This clone has a handful of counts. The rearrangement links TRBV7-2 to TRBJ1-6; D gene ambiguous. The CDR3 runs to 13 residues. From germline, CDR1 is SGHTA and CDR2 FQGNSA. The ends were cut back, 5 bases at V and 11 bases at J, with 13 bases in the middle. CDR3 region: CASSPLPGTPLHF. The CDR3 nucleotides read TGTGCCAGCAGCCCATTACCGGGGACACCCCTCCACTTT.

The genes are TRBV19 and TRBJ2-3; 8 bases line up with TRBD2. V lost 4 bases and J lost 8; bases outside the gene matches: 8. CDR1 is LNHDA, CDR2 SQIVND, per germline (reference sequence). The length of the CDR3 is 14 residues. For the CDR3, the DNA is TGTGCCAGTAGTAATACCGGGGGGGCGGCTACGCAGTATTTT. It is translated as CASSNTGGAATQYF.

The chain has TRBV7-9 and TRBJ1-1; D is uncertain. The CDR3 extends over 14 amino acids. The V end lost 8 bases, the J end lost 1 base, and 14 bases lay between the germline ends. CDR1 is SEHNR and CDR2 is FQNEAQ in the germline V gene (reference sequence). The CDR3 protein is CASSAPGRNTEAFF. The CDR3 DNA follows: TGTGCCAGCTCTGCTCCAGGCAGGAACACTGAAGCTTTCTTT.

The chain combines TRBV5-1 with TRBJ2-5; D is possibly TRBD1 (5 bases). Judging by the DNA end, TRBJ2-7 fits better; the J call may be wrong. CDR3 length equals 13 residues. Germline V CDR1 and CDR2: SGHRS, YFSETQ. Here the CDR3 DNA reads TGCGCCAGCAGCTTAAAGGGGACCTACGAGCAGTACTTC. The encoded protein is CASSLKGTYEQYF.

The V call is TRBV23-1, the J call TRBJ2-2; possibly TRBD1 or TRBD2 for D (5 bases each). TRBV23-1 is flagged as an ORF with uncertain function. Between the trimmed V and J ends, which lost 0 bases and 7 bases, there was a span of 9 bases. The CDR3 is 14 amino acids. CDR3 region: CASSQSRGSGELFF. As DNA, the CDR3 is TGCGCCAGCAGTCAATCGAGGGGTAGCGGGGAGCTGTTTTTT.

The chain recombines TRBV6-5 with TRBJ1-1; D might be TRBD1 (5 bases). V lost 10 bases and J 1 base, leaving 13 bases between the germline ends. The CDR3 covers 13 residues. Germline assignment: CDR1 MNHEY and CDR2 SVGAGI. CDR3 sequence: CATSDGQNTEAFF. The CDR3, as DNA: TGTGCCACGAGTGATGGACAGAACACTGAAGCTTTCTTT.

This clone was found once. The J gene is TRBJ2-5, the V gene TRBV15; D is perhaps TRBD1 (6 bases). This CDR3 spans 16 amino acids. The germline V and J ends were trimmed by 1 base and 5 bases, with 17 bases remaining between them. Looked up from germline, CDR1 is LNHNV and CDR2 is YYDKDF (reference sequence). The CDR3 protein is CATSRGDVPRGETQYF. DNA of the CDR3: TGTGCCACCAGCAGAGGAGATGTCCCGAGGGGGGAGACCCAGTACTTC.

As for this clone: The sample contains more than one DNA sequence encoding this CDR3. The rearrangement uses TRBV5-1 and TRBJ2-3; D may be TRBD1 (6 bases). The CDR3 has 15 residues. In germline, CDR1 is SGHRS, CDR2 YFSETQ. V was clipped by 2 bases and J by 0 bases, with 10 bases between them. The CDR3 bases are TGCGCCAGCAGCTTCTCAGGGGCTAGCACAGATACGCAGTATTTT. It is translated as CASSFSGASTDTQYF. The full variable domain, rest sourced from reference TRBV5-1 and TRBJ2-3, is KAGVTQTPRYLIKTRGQQVTLSCSPISGHRSVSWYQQTPGQGLQFLFEYFSETQRNKGNFPGRFSGRQFSNSRSEMNVSTLELGDSALYLCASSFSGASTDTQYFGPGTRLTVL.

The chain employs TRBV19 and TRBJ1-5; TRBD1 agrees at 8 bases. Trimming took 3 bases from V and 0 from J; bases not matched to a gene: 4. Germline lookup yields CDR1 LNHDA and CDR2 SQIVND (reference sequence). The CDR3 loop spans 16 amino acids. This chain's CDR3 is CASSIFQGASNQPQHF. The CDR3 DNA sequence: TGTGCCAGTAGTATCTTTCAGGGGGCTAGCAATCAGCCCCAGCATTTT.

V and J are TRBV5-1 and TRBJ2-1; TRBD2 is a possible D gene (5 bases). The CDR3 is made up of 16 amino acids. Trimming removed 0 bases at V and 0 bases at J, with 10 bases between. Germline-derived CDR1 and CDR2 are SGHRS and YFSETQ. In DNA, the CDR3 is TGCGCCAGCAGCTTGGGGCGTGGGAGCTCCTACAATGAGCAGTTCTTC. Its translation is CASSLGRGSSYNEQFF.

There are a few counts of this clone. The gene calls are TRBV29-1 and TRBJ1-1; D is unresolved. The V gene's germline CDR1 is SQVTM and CDR2 ANQGSEA. This CDR3 comprises 14 residues. V shed 0 bases and J shed 1 base, with 9 bases lying between them. This CDR3 is CSVEDPWSNTEAFF. The CDR3 bases are TGCAGCGTTGAAGATCCCTGGTCGAACACTGAAGCTTTCTTT.

The chain uses TRBV11-2 and TRBJ1-6, with TRBD1 as a possible D gene (6 bases). Between the trimmed V and J ends, which lost 5 bases and 8 bases, there was a span of 16 bases. Germline CDR1 is SGHAT and CDR2 is FQNNGV. This CDR3 spans 15 amino acids. The CDR3, as DNA: TGTGCCAGCAGCCCAAGGAGGGGGATGGATTCACCCCTCCACTTT. Amino acids: CASSPRRGMDSPLHF.

V usage is TRBV5-1 and J usage is TRBJ1-1; no definite D call. The germline V gene encodes CDR1 SGHRS and CDR2 YFSETQ. CDR3 length equals 14 residues. Trimming removed 3 bases at V and 1 base at J, with 10 bases between. CDR3 DNA: TGCGCCAGCAGCTATAGGAGTCCGAACACTGAAGCTTTCTTT. Translated: CASSYRSPNTEAFF.

This clone was picked up one time. CDR3 bases: TGCAGCGTTCGACATAGCAATCAGCCCCAGCATTTT. Protein product: CSVRHSNQPQHF. This chain links TRBV29-1 with TRBJ1-5; D is unresolved. Germline values: CDR1 SQVTM, CDR2 ANQGSEA. V dropped 5 bases and J dropped 0 bases, with 5 bases sitting between them. The CDR3 is 12 amino acids.

This sequence joins TRBV4-2 and TRBJ2-7; TRBD2 agrees at 10 bases. The length of the CDR3 is 15 residues. Germline loops: CDR1 LGHNA, CDR2 YNFKEQ. The J segment lost 7 bases and the V segment lost 3 bases, leaving 9 bases of the junction unmatched. Written as DNA, the CDR3 is TGTGCCAGCAGCCATTCGAGACTAGCGGGTTTTGAGCAGTACTTC. This gives the protein CASSHSRLAGFEQYF.

The chain links TRBV19 to TRBJ1-1; 7 bases map to TRBD1. V lost 4 bases to trimming and J lost 1 base; unmatched junction nucleotides: 0. The CDR3 extends over 13 amino acids. Per germline, CDR1 LNHDA and CDR2 SQIVND (reference sequence). The CDR3 region is CASSRTGNTEAFF. DNA for the CDR3: TGTGCCAGTAGTAGGACAGGGAACACTGAAGCTTTCTTT.

This chain connects TRBV7-8 to TRBJ1-5, with D unresolved. Per germline, CDR1 SGHVS and CDR2 FQNEAQ. The V gene lost 6 bases and the J gene lost 0 bases, with 9 bases spanning the gap. CDR3 length: 14 residues. CDR3 bases: TGTGCCAGCAGTTCGGGGTATAGCAATCAGCCCCAGCATTTT. It codes for CASSSGYSNQPQHF. Combining the CDR3 with reference TRBV7-8 and TRBJ1-5 gives the whole variable domain GAGVSQSPRYKVAKRGQDVALRCDPISGHVSLFWYQQALGQGPEFLTYFQNEAQLDKSGLPSDRFFAERPEGSVSTLKIQRTQQEDSAVYLCASSSGYSNQPQHFGDGTRLSIL.